The sequence of this T cell receptor (beta chain) was determined in a study of preoperative IRX-2 immunotherapy in early breast cancer. This clone was recorded a few times. Assay used: immunoSEQ multiplex PCR; TCRdb lists only in-frame clones, some missing. The data show about 740 clones, around 80% seen once. Treatment given: preoperative locoregional IRX-2 cytokine immunotherapy. Preoperative locoregional IRX-2 cytokine immunotherapy was tested in the phase Ib source study. This clonotype was obtained from a human donor with breast cancer. The sequencing here drew on tumor tissue, taken after IRX-2 immunotherapy.

CDR3 loop: CASSFVGSTDTQYF. DNA for the CDR3: TGTGCCAGCAGTTTTGTGGGTAGCACAGATACGCAGTATTTT. The chain has TRBV6-8 and TRBJ2-3; D is unclear. CDR3 size: 14 residues. From germline, CDR1 is MNHGY and CDR2 SAAAGT. V lost 4 bases and J 0 bases, leaving 8 bases between the germline ends.